This T cell receptor (beta chain) is from a study of cytomegalovirus exposure and HLA in healthy donors. These donors counted as nominally healthy when sampled, but unrecorded immune exposures were likely. CDR3 length: 14 amino acids. Trimming stripped 5 bases from V and 0 bases from J, with 8 bases between. Germline assignment: CDR1 LGHNT and CDR2 FRNRAP. The PCR used 60 Vbeta and 13 Jbeta primers. The repertoire was sequenced with immunoSEQ multiplex PCR; TCRdb's copy has only in-frame clones and lacks some. The sample includes some 39,000 clones. The material sequenced was PBMCs. This chain connects TRBV12-5 to TRBJ1-3, with D possibly being TRBD1 (5 bases). This TCR was recovered from a man aged 30 to 39 in good health and CMV-seronegative. The CDR3 region is CASGLDTSGNTIYF. DNA of the CDR3: TGTGCTAGTGGTCTGGACACCTCTGGAAACACCATATATTTT.